These 29 T cell receptor beta chains originate from one sample sequenced in a study of shared clonotypes between healthy human individuals. The repertoire was sequenced with immunoSEQ multiplex PCR; TCRdb's copy has only in-frame clones and lacks some. Among approximately 2.5 million clones listed, approximately 93% were seen once. The sequencing sample was made of naive CD4+ T cells from PBMCs. Regarding subset: CD45RA+ positively selected. Receptors originate from a man between 18 and 29 years old in good health. Some clones in this sample may be carry-over from other donors' samples.

The gene calls are TRBV5-1 and TRBJ2-5; 9 bases align to TRBD2. V was clipped by 0 bases and J by 4 bases; unmatched bases: 19. Germline CDR1 SGHRS, CDR2 YFSETQ. The CDR3 length is 20 residues. In nucleotides, the CDR3 is TGCGCCAGCAGCTTGGCAGGACTCCGATTTAGCGGGAGCGGAGGAGAGACCCAGTACTTC. It is translated as CASSLAGLRFSGSGGETQYF.

The chain carries TRBV5-1 and TRBJ2-7, with 13 bases that match TRBD2. This CDR3 is 16 amino acids long. Germline V CDR1 and CDR2: SGHRS, YFSETQ. J lost 2 bases, V lost 3 bases, and 5 bases had no gene match. CDR3 bases: TGCGCCAGCAGCTCAGGGACTAGCGGGACTACCTACGAGCAGTACTTC. It codes for CASSSGTSGTTYEQYF.

The J gene is TRBJ2-7, the V gene TRBV15, with TRBD1 as a possible D gene (6 bases). V lost 5 bases to trimming and J lost 7 bases, with 21 bases between them. The CDR3 loop spans 15 amino acids. CDR1 is LNHNV and CDR2 is YYDKDF in the germline V gene (reference sequence). CDR3 in amino acids: CATSGGWGRNTEQYF. CDR3 DNA: TGTGCCACCAGCGGGGGTTGGGGGCGAAACACGGAGCAGTACTTC.

This sequence joins TRBV30 and TRBJ1-2; 11 bases align to TRBD1. Germline V gives CDR1 GTSNPN, CDR2 SVGIG (reference sequence). With V trimmed by 0 bases and J by 6 bases, 12 bases remained unmatched. CDR3 size: 17 residues. In nucleotides, the CDR3 is TGTGCCTGGAGTGTACGGGATGTGGACAGGGGGCCCCATGGCTACACCTTC. Its protein is CAWSVRDVDRGPHGYTF.

The genes are TRBV4-3 and TRBJ1-4; 7 bases are shared with TRBD1. V lost 0 bases, J lost 8 bases, and 6 bases stayed unmatched. CDR3 size: 15 residues. Germline-derived CDR1 and CDR2 are LGHNA and YSLEER. DNA of the CDR3: TGCGCCAGCAGCCAAGATCTGGGCAGGGGGGAAAAACTGTTTTTT. Encoded protein: CASSQDLGRGEKLFF.

V and J are TRBV7-5 and TRBJ2-1; TRBD2, the D gene given by the table, was not confirmed from the DNA. TRBV7-5 is a pseudogene locus. The CDR3 has 16 residues. The CDR3 reads CVRSSGREGRNDEQFF. In DNA form, the CDR3 reads TGTGTCAGAAGCTCCGGGCGGGAGGGCCGTAACGATGAGCAGTTCTTC.

CDR3 sequence reads: CASSPLDRKNYGYTF. The CDR3 DNA reads as TGTGCCAGCAGTCCCTTGGACAGGAAAAACTATGGCTACACCTTC. V usage is TRBV28 and J usage is TRBJ1-2, with 7 bases lining up with TRBD1. Germline values: CDR1 MDHEN, CDR2 SYDVKM. Germline trimming cut 5 bases from V and 2 bases from J; bases unmatched to any gene: 8. CDR3 length equals 15 residues.

This rearrangement joins TRBV6-1 to TRBJ2-5, with a possible D match to TRBD2 (6 bases). This CDR3 contains 15 residues. CDR1 MNHNS and CDR2 SASEGT come from the germline V gene. V lost 6 bases, J lost 5 bases, and 19 bases lay in between. The DNA for the CDR3 is TGTGCCAGCAGCCCCGAGACGGGGGTTTGGGAGACCCAGTACTTC. It specifies CASSPETGVWETQYF.

V gene TRBV30 combines with J gene TRBJ2-5; 8 positions match TRBD1. The CDR3 runs to 13 residues. With 6 bases clipped from V and 3 bases from J, the junction kept 6 bases outside the gene matches. The germline gives CDR1 GTSNPN, CDR2 SVGIG (reference sequence). The CDR3 sequence: CACHRDRKETQYF. The CDR3 DNA reads TGTGCCTGCCACCGGGACAGGAAAGAGACCCAGTACTTC. Based on the CDR3 plus reference TRBV30 and TRBJ2-5, the full variable domain is SQTIHQWPATLVQPVGSPLSLECTVEGTSNPNLYWYRQAAGRGLQLLFYSVGIGQISSEVPQNLSASRPQDRQFILSSKKLLLSDSGFYLCACHRDRKETQYFGPGTRLLVL.

This chain joins TRBV2 and TRBJ1-3, with 7 bases that match TRBD1. Trimming cost V 4 bases and J 2 bases; bases outside gene matches: 20. This CDR3 is built from 20 residues. The germline gives CDR1 SNHLY, CDR2 FYNNEI. The CDR3 loop is CASSATNPTLTGQPGNTIYF. DNA for the CDR3: TGTGCCAGCAGTGCAACCAACCCCACCCTGACGGGACAGCCTGGAAACACCATATATTTT.

The CDR3: CASSYSGVRFTDTQYF. CDR3 nucleotides: TGTGCCAGCAGTTACTCGGGGGTGCGGTTCACAGATACGCAGTATTTT. V is TRBV6-5 and J is TRBJ2-3; D assignment may be TRBD1 or TRBD2 (5 bases each). The ends were cut back, 0 bases at V and 2 bases at J, with 12 bases in the middle. The CDR3 spans 16 residues. From germline, CDR1 is MNHEY and CDR2 SVGAGI.

V usage is TRBV5-1 and J usage is TRBJ2-4; 14 nucleotides agree with TRBD2. Germline CDR1 SGHRS, CDR2 YFSETQ. V lost 5 bases and J lost 5; bases outside the gene matches: 6. The length of the CDR3 is 16 residues. CDR3 coding DNA: TGCGCCAGCAGACCCAGACTAGCGGGAGGGGAAAACATTCAGTACTTC. This codes for CASRPRLAGGENIQYF.

The table lists this clone with a few counts. The chain links TRBV29-1 to TRBJ1-1; D is ambiguous. CDR1 SQVTM and CDR2 ANQGSEA come from the germline V gene. V shed 4 bases and J shed 6 bases, with 15 bases lying between them. The CDR3 has 13 amino acids. CDR3 coding DNA: TGCAGCGTTGTCGGGCCCTTTTTAGCTGAAGCTTTCTTT. As protein: CSVVGPFLAEAFF.

V and J are TRBV5-1 and TRBJ2-5, with D perhaps TRBD1 (5 bases). The CDR3 consists of 13 residues. The germline gives CDR1 SGHRS, CDR2 YFSETQ. Trimming removed 5 bases at V and 9 bases at J, with 17 bases between. The CDR3 region has the DNA TGCGCCAGCAGTTACCAGGGCCCCCCGGCCCAGTACTTC. Its translation: CASSYQGPPAQYF.

The chain employs TRBV25-1 and TRBJ2-2; the D is unclear. Germline V gives CDR1 MGHDK, CDR2 SYGVNS. This CDR3 region has 13 residues. V lost 4 bases and J 7 bases, leaving 10 bases between the germline ends. The CDR3 DNA is TGTGCCAGCAGTGTCGGTCCGGGCGGGGAGCTGTTTTTT. It is translated as CASSVGPGGELFF.

The genes are TRBV18 and TRBJ2-1; D not certain. The germline V and J ends were trimmed by 2 bases and 6 bases, with 11 bases remaining between them. This CDR3 has 14 amino acids. Germline CDR1 reads KGHSH; CDR2 reads LQKENI. The CDR3 coding sequence is TGTGCCAGCTCACCAGGGCAGACCCTCAATGAGCAGTTCTTC. Protein sequence: CASSPGQTLNEQFF.

The V call is TRBV6-6, the J call TRBJ1-1; D gene unclear. With 2 bases removed from V and 0 bases from J, the gap between germline ends came to 7 bases. The CDR3 contains 14 residues. Germline CDR1 reads MNHNY; CDR2 reads SVGAGI (reference sequence). CDR3 sequence: CASSYPTLNTEAFF. The CDR3 coding sequence is TGTGCCAGCAGTTACCCTACTTTGAACACTGAAGCTTTCTTT.

The CDR3 DNA is TGTGCCAGCAGTTACTCGAAGGCCAGGGGTTTGGCTGAAGCTTTCTTT. It specifies CASSYSKARGLAEAFF. The genes are TRBV6-5 and TRBJ1-1; TRBD1 might be the D (6 bases). V lost 0 bases, J lost 6 bases, and 17 bases lay in between. CDR1 is MNHEY, CDR2 SVGAGI, per germline. CDR3 length: 16 residues.

The J gene is TRBJ1-2, the V gene TRBV6-5; a weak D match, TRBD1 (6 bases). The V end lost 6 bases, the J end lost 1 base, and 12 bases lay between the germline ends. Germline loops: CDR1 MNHEY, CDR2 SVGAGI. The CDR3 spans 14 residues. In DNA, the CDR3 is TGTGCCAGCAGCCGGACAGCCCATAACTATGGCTACACCTTC. This gives the protein CASSRTAHNYGYTF.

J is TRBJ2-1 and V is TRBV4-3; D is perhaps TRBD2 (6 bases). Germline V gene sequence: CDR1 LGHNA, CDR2 YSLEER. This CDR3 has 16 amino acids. The germline V and J ends were trimmed by 0 bases and 2 bases, with 11 bases remaining between them. The CDR3 DNA reads TGCGCCAGCAGCCAAGAAATTAGCGGAACCTACAATGAGCAGTTCTTC. Translating gives CASSQEISGTYNEQFF.

J is TRBJ1-6 and V is TRBV6-6; TRBD1 is a possible D gene (5 bases). V was trimmed by 2 bases and J by 1 base, leaving 9 bases between them. Germline CDR1 MNHNY, CDR2 SVGAGI (reference sequence). The CDR3 has 16 amino acids. CDR3 loop: CASSYLRASYNSPLHF. CDR3 DNA: TGTGCCAGCAGTTACCTCAGGGCATCCTATAATTCACCCCTCCACTTT.

This chain links TRBV18 with TRBJ1-4, with D uncertain. V lost 0 bases and J 7 bases, leaving 12 bases between the germline ends. This CDR3 has 15 amino acids. The germline CDR1 and CDR2 sequences are KGHSH and LQKENI. The CDR3 is CASSPPALSGEKLFF. CDR3 DNA sequence: TGTGCCAGCTCACCACCGGCTTTATCGGGTGAAAAACTGTTTTTT. Looking up the rest from reference TRBV18 and TRBJ1-4 gives the full variable domain: NAGVMQNPRHLVRRRGQEARLRCSPMKGHSHVYWYRQLPEEGLKFMVYLQKENIIDESGMPKERFSAEFPKEGPSILRIQQVVRGDSAAYFCASSPPALSGEKLFFGSGTQLSVL.

The gene calls are TRBV6-5 and TRBJ1-2; D might be TRBD1 (5 bases). Germline V gene lookup returns CDR1 MNHEY and CDR2 SVGAGI. This CDR3 comprises 14 residues. V lost 6 bases and J 6 bases, leaving 17 bases between the germline ends. CDR3 in amino acids: CASRGDAPLNGYTF. CDR3 in DNA: TGTGCCAGCAGGGGGGACGCCCCCCTTAATGGCTACACCTTC.

Remarks on this clone: In the same sample, other DNA sequences code for this CDR3. The chain links TRBV28 to TRBJ1-4, with TRBD1 identical over 7 bases. This CDR3 spans 14 amino acids. Germline lookup yields CDR1 MDHEN and CDR2 SYDVKM. V shed 5 bases, J shed 5 bases, and the junction held 5 bases outside the gene matches. The CDR3 DNA is TGTGCCAGCAGTCCGGGACAGCCAAATGAAAAACTGTTTTTT. Its protein is CASSPGQPNEKLFF.

CDR3 bases: TGTGCCAGCACCGGACAGGGACTAGCCAAAAACATTCAGTACTTC. Translating it yields CASTGQGLAKNIQYF. J is TRBJ2-4 and V is TRBV7-9, with TRBD1 matching over 8 bases. Germline V gene sequence: CDR1 SEHNR, CDR2 FQNEAQ (reference sequence). There are 15 residues in the CDR3. J was trimmed by 0 bases and V by 7 bases; bases with no gene match: 5. The full variable domain, completed using reference TRBV7-9 and TRBJ2-4, is DTGVSQNPRHKITKRGQNVTFRCDPISEHNRLYWYRQTLGQGPEFLTYFQNEAQLEKSRLLSDRFSAERPKGSFSTLEIQRTEQGDSAMYLCASTGQGLAKNIQYFGAGTRLSVL.

The rearrangement links TRBV7-3 to TRBJ2-5; 9 nucleotides line up with TRBD2. The V gene end was trimmed by 5 bases and the J gene end by 5 bases; junction bases not matched to a gene: 12. This CDR3 spans 16 amino acids. Germline V lookup: CDR1 SGHTA, CDR2 FQGTGA. The CDR3 loop reads CASSQGLLAGLETQYF. The CDR3 DNA follows: TGTGCCAGCAGCCAAGGGCTCCTAGCGGGACTGGAGACCCAGTACTTC.

Comment on this clone: This sample also contains other DNA sequences that code for the same CDR3. The chain carries TRBV27 and TRBJ2-7; 11 bases align to TRBD1. Trimming removed 6 bases from V and 3 bases from J; junction bases left unmatched: 4. CDR3 length equals 14 residues. Germline loops: CDR1 MNHEY, CDR2 SMNVEV (reference sequence). CDR3 loop: CASSPGTGGYEQYF. The CDR3 bases are TGTGCCAGCAGCCCGGGGACAGGGGGCTACGAGCAGTACTTC.

This clone was detected once. The V gene is TRBV7-9, the J gene TRBJ1-4; D is unclear. V lost 2 bases to trimming and J lost 3 bases, with 7 bases between them. CDR1 SEHNR and CDR2 FQNEAQ come from the germline V gene (reference sequence). The CDR3 is 14 residues long. The chain's CDR3 is CASSLQRANEKLFF. CDR3 coding DNA: TGTGCCAGCAGCTTACAGCGGGCTAATGAAAAACTGTTTTTT. Supplemented by reference TRBV7-9 and TRBJ1-4, the full variable domain reads DTGVSQNPRHKITKRGQNVTFRCDPISEHNRLYWYRQTLGQGPEFLTYFQNEAQLEKSRLLSDRFSAERPKGSFSTLEIQRTEQGDSAMYLCASSLQRANEKLFFGSGTQLSVL.

The chain recombines TRBV18 with TRBJ2-5; D remains ambiguous. The CDR3 totals 14 residues. V lost 6 bases and J lost 1, with 12 bases in between. Germline V gene sequence: CDR1 KGHSH, CDR2 LQKENI. The CDR3 here is CASSPNWSQETQYF. The CDR3 DNA reads as TGTGCCAGCTCTCCTAATTGGTCCCAAGAGACCCAGTACTTC.